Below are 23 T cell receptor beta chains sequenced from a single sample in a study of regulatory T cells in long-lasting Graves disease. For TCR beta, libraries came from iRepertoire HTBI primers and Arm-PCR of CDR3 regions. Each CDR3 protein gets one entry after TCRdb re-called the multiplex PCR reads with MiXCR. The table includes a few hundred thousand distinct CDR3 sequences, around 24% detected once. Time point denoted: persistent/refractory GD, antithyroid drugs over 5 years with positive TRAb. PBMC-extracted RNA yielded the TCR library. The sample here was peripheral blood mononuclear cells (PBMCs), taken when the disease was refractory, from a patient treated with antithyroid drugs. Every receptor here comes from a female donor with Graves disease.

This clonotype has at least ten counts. CDR3: CASSGTGRGTEAFF. CDR3 sequence (DNA): TGTGCCAGCAGTGGAACAGGGCGAGGTACTGAAGCTTTCTTT. The chain combines TRBV6-1 with TRBJ1-1; TRBD1 might be the D (6 bases). The germline gives CDR1 MNHNS, CDR2 SASEGT. Trimming pared 4 bases from V and 5 bases from J, leaving 14 bases between. The CDR3 spans 14 residues.

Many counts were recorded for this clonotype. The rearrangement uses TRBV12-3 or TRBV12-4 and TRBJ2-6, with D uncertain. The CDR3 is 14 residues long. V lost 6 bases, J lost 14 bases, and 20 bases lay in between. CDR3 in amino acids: CASSLDHLAGLLTF. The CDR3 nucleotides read TGTGCCAGCAGCCTTGACCACCTCGCTGGCCTCCTGACTTTC.

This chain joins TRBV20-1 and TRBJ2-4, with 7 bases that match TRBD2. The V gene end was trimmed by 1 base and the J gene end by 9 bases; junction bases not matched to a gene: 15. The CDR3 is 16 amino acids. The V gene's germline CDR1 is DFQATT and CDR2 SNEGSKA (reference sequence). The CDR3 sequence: CSARAYPGRAVGIQYF. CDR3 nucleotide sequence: TGCAGTGCTAGAGCCTATCCAGGGAGGGCCGTTGGCATTCAGTACTTC.

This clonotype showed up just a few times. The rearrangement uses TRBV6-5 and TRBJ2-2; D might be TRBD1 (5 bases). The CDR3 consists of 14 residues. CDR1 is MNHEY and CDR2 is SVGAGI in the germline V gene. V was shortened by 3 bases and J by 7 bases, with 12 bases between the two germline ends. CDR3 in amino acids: CASSYSRQSGELFF. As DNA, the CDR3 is TGTGCCAGCAGTTATTCGAGACAGAGCGGGGAGCTGTTTTTT.

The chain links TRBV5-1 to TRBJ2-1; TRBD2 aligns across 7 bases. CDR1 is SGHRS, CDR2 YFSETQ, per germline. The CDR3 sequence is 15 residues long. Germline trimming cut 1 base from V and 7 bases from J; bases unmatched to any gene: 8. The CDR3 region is CASSLMGEGVNEQFF. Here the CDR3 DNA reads TGCGCCAGCAGCTTGATGGGGGAGGGCGTGAATGAGCAGTTCTTC.

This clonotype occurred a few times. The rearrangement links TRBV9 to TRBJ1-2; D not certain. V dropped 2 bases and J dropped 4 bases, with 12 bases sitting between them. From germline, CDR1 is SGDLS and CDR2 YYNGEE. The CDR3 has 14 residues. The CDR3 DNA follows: TGTGCCAGCAGCGTCTCCAGCGATCCCTATGGCTACACCTTC. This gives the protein CASSVSSDPYGYTF. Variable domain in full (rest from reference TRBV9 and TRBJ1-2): DSGVTQTPKHLITATGQRVTLRCSPRSGDLSVYWYQQSLDQGLQFLIQYYNGEERAKGNILERFSAQQFPDLHSELNLSSLELGDSALYFCASSVSSDPYGYTFGSGTRLTVV.

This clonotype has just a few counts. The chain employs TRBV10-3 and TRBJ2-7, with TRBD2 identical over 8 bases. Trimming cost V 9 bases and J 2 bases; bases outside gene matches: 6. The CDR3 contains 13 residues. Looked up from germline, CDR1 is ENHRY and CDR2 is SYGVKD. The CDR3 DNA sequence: TGTGCCATACGGACTAGCCCTACCTACGAGCAGTACTTC. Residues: CAIRTSPTYEQYF.

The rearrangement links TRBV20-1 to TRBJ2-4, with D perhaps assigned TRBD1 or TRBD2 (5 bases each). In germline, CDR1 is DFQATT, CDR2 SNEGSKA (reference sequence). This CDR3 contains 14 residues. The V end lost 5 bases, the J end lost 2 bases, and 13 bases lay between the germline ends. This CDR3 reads CSALVEGTKNIQYF. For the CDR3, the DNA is TGCAGTGCTCTAGTTGAGGGGACCAAAAACATTCAGTACTTC.

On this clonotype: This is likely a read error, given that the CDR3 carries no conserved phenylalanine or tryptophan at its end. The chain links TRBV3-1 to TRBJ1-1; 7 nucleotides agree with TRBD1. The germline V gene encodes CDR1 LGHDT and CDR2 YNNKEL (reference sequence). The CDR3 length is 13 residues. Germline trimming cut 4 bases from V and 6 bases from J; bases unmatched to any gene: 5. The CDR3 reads CASSLNRGAEAFL. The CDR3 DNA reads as TGTGCCAGCAGCCTAAACAGGGGAGCTGAAGCTTTCCTT.

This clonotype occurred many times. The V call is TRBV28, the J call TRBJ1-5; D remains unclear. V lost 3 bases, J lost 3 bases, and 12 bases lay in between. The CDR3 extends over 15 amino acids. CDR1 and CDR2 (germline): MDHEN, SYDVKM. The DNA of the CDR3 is TGTGCCAGCAGTTTTATAGCAAAATTCAATCAGCCCCAGCATTTT. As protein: CASSFIAKFNQPQHF.

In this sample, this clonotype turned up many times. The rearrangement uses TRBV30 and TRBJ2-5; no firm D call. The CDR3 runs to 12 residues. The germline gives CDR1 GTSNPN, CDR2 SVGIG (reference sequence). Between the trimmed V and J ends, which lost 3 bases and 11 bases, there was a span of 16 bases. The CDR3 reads CAWREEEPAQYF. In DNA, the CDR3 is TGTGCCTGGAGAGAAGAAGAGCCAGCGCAGTACTTC.

CDR3 coding DNA: TGTGCCAGCAGCTTAACAGGGACCTCCTACGAGCAGTACTTC. It yields the protein CASSLTGTSYEQYF. The chain carries TRBV13 and TRBJ2-7, with D possibly TRBD1 on 6 matching bases. V was cut by 2 bases and J by 0 bases, with 8 bases left in between. CDR3 length: 14 residues. Germline lookup yields CDR1 PRHDT and CDR2 FYEKMQ (reference sequence).

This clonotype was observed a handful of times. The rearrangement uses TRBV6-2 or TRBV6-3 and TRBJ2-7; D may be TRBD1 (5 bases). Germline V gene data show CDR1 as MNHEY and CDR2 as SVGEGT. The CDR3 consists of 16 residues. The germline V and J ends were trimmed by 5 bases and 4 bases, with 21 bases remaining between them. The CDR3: CASSTSRQKGHYEQYF. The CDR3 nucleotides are TGTGCCAGCAGTACCTCCCGACAGAAAGGGCATTACGAGCAGTACTTC.

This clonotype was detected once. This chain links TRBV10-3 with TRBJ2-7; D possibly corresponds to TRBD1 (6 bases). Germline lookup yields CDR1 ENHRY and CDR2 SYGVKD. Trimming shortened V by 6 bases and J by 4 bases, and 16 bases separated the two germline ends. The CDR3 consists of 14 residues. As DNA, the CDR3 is TGTGCCATCAGAGGGGGTCAGGCAGCTTACGAGCAGTACTTC. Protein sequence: CAIRGGQAAYEQYF.

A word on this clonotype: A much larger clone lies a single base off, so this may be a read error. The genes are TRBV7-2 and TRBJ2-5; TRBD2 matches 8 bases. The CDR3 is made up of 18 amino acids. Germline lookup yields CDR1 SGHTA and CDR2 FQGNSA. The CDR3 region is CASSLSGSRWGVEEAQYF. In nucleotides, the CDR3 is TGTGCCAGCAGCTTAAGCGGGAGTCGCTGGGGGGTAGAAGAGGCCCAGTACTTC.

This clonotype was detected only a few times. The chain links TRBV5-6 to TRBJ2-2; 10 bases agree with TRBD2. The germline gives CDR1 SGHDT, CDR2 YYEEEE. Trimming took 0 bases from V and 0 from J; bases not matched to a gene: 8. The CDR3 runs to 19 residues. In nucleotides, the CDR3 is TGTGCCAGCAGCTTGGGGCTAGCGGGAGTATGGGCGAACACCGGGGAGCTGTTTTTT. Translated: CASSLGLAGVWANTGELFF.

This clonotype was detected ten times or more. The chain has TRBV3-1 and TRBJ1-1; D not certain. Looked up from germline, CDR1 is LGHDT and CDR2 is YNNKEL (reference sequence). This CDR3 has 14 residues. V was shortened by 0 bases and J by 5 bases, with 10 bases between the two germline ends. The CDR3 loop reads CASSQDKRRTEAFF. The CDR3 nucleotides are TGTGCCAGCAGCCAAGACAAGAGGAGGACTGAAGCTTTCTTT.

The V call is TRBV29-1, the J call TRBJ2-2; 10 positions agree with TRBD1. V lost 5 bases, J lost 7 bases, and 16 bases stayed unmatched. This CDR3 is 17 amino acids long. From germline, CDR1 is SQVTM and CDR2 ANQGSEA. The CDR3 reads CSVIPQDRGLEIGELFF. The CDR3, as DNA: TGCAGCGTTATTCCCCAAGACAGGGGGCTGGAGATCGGGGAGCTGTTTTTT.

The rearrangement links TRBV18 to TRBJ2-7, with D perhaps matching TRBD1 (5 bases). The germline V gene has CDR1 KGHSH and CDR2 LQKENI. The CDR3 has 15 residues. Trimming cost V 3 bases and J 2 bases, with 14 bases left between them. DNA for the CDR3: TGTGCCAGCTCACCTTACGGGCAGGGAACCTACGAGCAGTACTTC. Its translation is CASSPYGQGTYEQYF.

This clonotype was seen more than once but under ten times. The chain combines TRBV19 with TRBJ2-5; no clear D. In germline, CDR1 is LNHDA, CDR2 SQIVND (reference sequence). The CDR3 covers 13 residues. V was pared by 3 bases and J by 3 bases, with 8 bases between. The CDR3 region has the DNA TGTGCCAGTAGTATCAATCCCAAAGAGACCCAGTACTTC. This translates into CASSINPKETQYF.

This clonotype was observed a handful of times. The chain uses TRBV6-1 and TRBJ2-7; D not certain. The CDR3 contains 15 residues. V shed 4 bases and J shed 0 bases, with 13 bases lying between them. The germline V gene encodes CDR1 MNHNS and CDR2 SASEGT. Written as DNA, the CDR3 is TGTGCCAGCAGTGTCCTGGGCCTCTCCTCCTACGAGCAGTACTTC. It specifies CASSVLGLSSYEQYF.

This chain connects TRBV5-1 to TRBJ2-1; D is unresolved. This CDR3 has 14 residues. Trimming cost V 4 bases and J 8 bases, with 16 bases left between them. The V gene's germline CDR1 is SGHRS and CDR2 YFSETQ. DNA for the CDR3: TGCGCCAGCAGCCTGGCGACGGGTAGGGATGAGCAGTTCTTC. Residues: CASSLATGRDEQFF. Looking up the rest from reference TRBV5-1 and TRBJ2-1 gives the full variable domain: KAGVTQTPRYLIKTRGQQVTLSCSPISGHRSVSWYQQTPGQGLQFLFEYFSETQRNKGNFPGRFSGRQFSNSRSEMNVSTLELGDSALYLCASSLATGRDEQFFGPGTRLTVL.

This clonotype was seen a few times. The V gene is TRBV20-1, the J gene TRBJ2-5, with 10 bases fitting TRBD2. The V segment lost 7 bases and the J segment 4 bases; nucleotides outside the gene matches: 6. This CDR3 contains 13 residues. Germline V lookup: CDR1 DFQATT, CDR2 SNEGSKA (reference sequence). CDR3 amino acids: CSVKLAGIETQYF. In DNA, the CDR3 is TGCAGTGTAAAACTAGCGGGAATAGAGACCCAGTACTTC.